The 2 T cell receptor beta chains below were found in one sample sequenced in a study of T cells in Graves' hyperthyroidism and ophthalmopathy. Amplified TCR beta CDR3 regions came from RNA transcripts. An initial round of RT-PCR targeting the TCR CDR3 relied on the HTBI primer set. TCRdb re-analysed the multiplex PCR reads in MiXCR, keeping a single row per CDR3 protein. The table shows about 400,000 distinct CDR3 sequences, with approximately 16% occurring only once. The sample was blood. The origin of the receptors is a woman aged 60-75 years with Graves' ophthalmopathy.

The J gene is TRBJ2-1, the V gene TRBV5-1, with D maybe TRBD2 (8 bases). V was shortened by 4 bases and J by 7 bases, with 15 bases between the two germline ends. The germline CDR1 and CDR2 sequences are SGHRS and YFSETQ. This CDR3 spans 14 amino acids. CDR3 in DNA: TGCGCCAGCAGCCGGGGGGGACAGTCGAATGAGCAGTTCTTC. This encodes CASSRGGQSNEQFF.

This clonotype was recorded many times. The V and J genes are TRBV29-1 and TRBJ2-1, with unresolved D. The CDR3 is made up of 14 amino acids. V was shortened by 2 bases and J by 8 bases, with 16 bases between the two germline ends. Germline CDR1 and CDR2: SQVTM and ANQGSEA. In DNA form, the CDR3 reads TGCAGCGTTGAAAAGTTGTTAGCTAGGGATGAGCAGTTCTTC. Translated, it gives CSVEKLLARDEQFF.